The text below deals with one T cell receptor (beta chain). This entry comes from a study of ipilimumab plus nivolumab after autologous stem cell transplantation. The table came from immunoSEQ multiplex PCR; TCRdb's copy has only in-frame clones and leaves some out. Found here are fewer than 95,000 clones, 83% of them singletons; the top ten hold around 2%. The germline CDR1 and CDR2 sequences are LNHNV and YYDKDF (reference sequence). The V segment lost 2 bases and the J segment 0 bases; nucleotides outside the gene matches: 6. The CDR3 is 16 amino acids. The source of this sequence is a male donor with diffuse large B-cell lymphoma. This sample comprised PBMCs, obtained in a trial of ipilimumab plus nivolumab as post-transplant consolidation. The chain couples TRBV15 to TRBJ2-7; TRBD2 matches 8 bases. In nucleotides, the CDR3 is TGTGCCACCAGCAGATTTGGCGGGGGGCTCTCCTACGAGCAGTACTTC. Residues: CATSRFGGGLSYEQYF. Together with reference TRBV15 and TRBJ2-7, the CDR3 gives the full variable domain: DAMVIQNPRYQVTQFGKPVTLSCSQTLNHNVMYWYQQKSSQAPKLLFHYYDKDFNNEADTPDNFQSRRPNTSFCFLDIRSPGLGDTAMYLCATSRFGGGLSYEQYFGPGTRLTVT.